Listed here is a single T cell receptor beta chain. This receptor's antigen is unknown. There are no base qualities to consult, and no much larger clone falls within one base. The CDR3 spans 15 residues, from the cysteine through the phenylalanine. Only CDR3 DNA remains: 45 bases, in frame from the first base. The germline V gene (reference sequence) yields GTSNPN for CDR1 and SVGIG for CDR2. The germline V end is reduced by 4 bases and the J end by 4 bases; junction bases left unmatched: 8. The sample is drawn from a study of blood T cell repertoires in COVID-19 (TCRdb year 2020). As for the study more broadly: Collaborator samples came from the United States, Italy and Spain and covered acute and convalescent phases of COVID-19. The prospective study material was composed of cDNA or gDNA derived from T cells, B-cell-depleted T cells, or PBMCs. The dataset comprised deeply sampled blood TCRbeta repertoires from subjects exposed to, actively infected with, or recovered from COVID-19. The repertoires were released in a freely available public database intended as a resource for research on the immune response to SARS-CoV-2. The samples were drawn from two sources: the first 160 participants of the ongoing ImmuneRACE study, and 1,000 to 1,500 subjects contributed by 6 global collaborators. Nearly every sample came with metadata listing a de-identified subject ID, COVID-19 status, age in years and sex. Where available, HLA class I and class II types were taken from metadata supplied by the sample provider and were not determined by assay-based typing.

TCRbeta CDR3 regions were amplified from genomic DNA by means of the immunoSEQ Assay, a bias-controlled multiplex PCR. As for the original processing: The number of nucleated cells in each sample was estimated by amplification of reference gene primers within the assay. To quantify the absolute abundance of each unique TCRbeta CDR3 rearrangement, sequence reads were collapsed and filtered. For each sample, productive Simpson clonality was calculated by taking the square root of Simpson's diversity index across productive rearrangements. TCRdb stores this immuneACCESS table with in-frame sequences only. Part of the clones is absent; in the studies checked, under half of the shortfall reflects unresolved V genes, and no reason is known for the rest. V, J and clone size were drawn from that table, and D and trimming were deduced from the DNA. Recorded for this sample are 200,000 to 250,000 clones; 75% to 85% of them occurred a single time. The leading ten clones occupy 1.3% of the sample.

One collaborating source in Seattle enrolled patients while the patients were actively infected and followed the patients over time throughout the course of disease. Whole blood was collected in K2EDTA tubes by collaborating institutions according to the institutions' own protocols. For TCRbeta analysis, collaborator samples were shipped as frozen whole blood, as isolated PBMCs, or as DNA extracted from either sample type. Results and caveats for the whole study, not just this receptor: The quantity of clinical and demographic metadata differed by source and by participant and was supplied without curation.

The sequencing sample was made of peripheral blood. The chain uses TRBV30 and TRBJ1-3; 9 middle bases align to TRBD1. This sequence originates from a woman in her 30s with COVID-19, enrolled during active disease. The DNA sequence is as follows: TGTGCCTGGATTACACACAGGGGGCGAGGAAACACCATATATTTT. It encodes CAWITHRGRGNTIYF.